Below, 9 T cell receptor beta chains from the same sample are listed, as sequenced in a study of blood T cell repertoires in COVID-19. Only in-frame clones appear in the TCRdb table, and some are missing; sequencing was by immunoSEQ multiplex PCR. The profile shows roughly 220,000 clones, less than 90% of them singletons. The sample was peripheral blood. The receptors derive from a young man with active or convalescent COVID-19.

The rearrangement uses TRBV3-1 (or the pseudogene TRBV3-2) and TRBJ2-1; D gene ambiguous. Trimming left V 0 bases short and J 8 bases short, with 11 bases between. The germline gives CDR1 LGHDT, CDR2 YNNKEL (reference sequence). This CDR3 has 14 residues. The CDR3 coding sequence is TGTGCCAGCAGCCAAGAATATGAGGCTTATGAGCAGTTCTTC. It specifies CASSQEYEAYEQFF.

The rearrangement links TRBV28 to TRBJ1-2, with no clear D. Trimming took 3 bases from V and 8 from J, leaving 22 bases between them. Germline V gene data show CDR1 as MDHEN and CDR2 as SYDVKM. This CDR3 has 16 amino acids. CDR3 nucleotide sequence: TGTGCCAGCAGTTTGGTGGGAGCGGGTTTTAGACGCGGCTACACCTTC. Translated: CASSLVGAGFRRGYTF.

This sequence joins TRBV19 and TRBJ2-3; TRBD2 agrees at 9 bases. The germline gives CDR1 LNHDA, CDR2 SQIVND (reference sequence). CDR3 length: 14 amino acids. V dropped 7 bases and J dropped 1; count of bases not matched to a gene: 3. The CDR3 region is CASTRTSGTDTQYF. The CDR3 DNA sequence: TGTGCCAGTACCCGGACTAGCGGCACAGATACGCAGTATTTT.

In this sample, this clone turned up once. J is TRBJ2-5 and V is TRBV5-1; D uncertain. The CDR3 runs to 14 residues. V lost 0 bases to trimming and J lost 2 bases, with 8 bases between them. Germline CDR1 reads SGHRS; CDR2 reads YFSETQ. The CDR3 sequence is CASSLATAQETQYF. CDR3 DNA: TGCGCCAGCAGCTTGGCTACCGCGCAAGAGACCCAGTACTTC.

The rearrangement joins TRBV6-5 to TRBJ2-1; TRBD2 matches at 16 bases. This CDR3 is built from 16 residues. Germline loops: CDR1 MNHEY, CDR2 SVGAGI. V dropped 4 bases and J dropped 9; count of bases not matched to a gene: 6. The CDR3 bases are TGTGCCAGCAGTTCGGGACTAGCGGGGGGGCTGAGTGAGCAGTTCTTC. Its protein product is CASSSGLAGGLSEQFF.

DNA of the CDR3: TGTGCCAGCAGCCAAGGAGACTTAACAACTAATGAAAAACTGTTTTTT. Translated, it gives CASSQGDLTTNEKLFF. This chain uses TRBV3-1 (or the pseudogene TRBV3-2) with TRBJ1-4; D not certain. This CDR3 comprises 16 residues. Trimming took 1 base from V and 0 from J, leaving 9 bases between them. CDR1 is LGHDT, CDR2 YNNKEL, per germline (reference sequence).

V usage is TRBV9 and J usage is TRBJ2-1; D remains unclear. Germline V gives CDR1 SGDLS, CDR2 YYNGEE. This CDR3 is built from 14 residues. With 0 bases removed from V and 5 bases from J, the gap between germline ends came to 9 bases. CDR3: CASSVDGGNNEQFF. CDR3 coding DNA: TGTGCCAGCAGCGTAGATGGCGGAAACAATGAGCAGTTCTTC.

The gene calls are TRBV28 and TRBJ1-2; 7 nucleotides agree with TRBD1. CDR1 and CDR2 from the germline V gene are MDHEN and SYDVKM. Losses at the gene ends were 4 bases for V and 3 bases for J; bases not matched to a gene: 2. The CDR3 is 13 amino acids. The CDR3 here is CASSWGQYYGYTF. CDR3 nucleotides: TGTGCCAGCAGTTGGGGACAGTACTATGGCTACACCTTC.

The chain carries TRBV5-8 and TRBJ2-7; TRBD1 matches 10 bases. Germline V lookup: CDR1 SGHTS, CDR2 YDEGEE. The CDR3 consists of 14 residues. V was pared by 4 bases and J by 4 bases, with 5 bases of the junction left unmatched. The CDR3, as DNA: TGTGCCAGCAGCCCGCGGACAGGGGGATACGAGCAGTACTTC. Amino acids: CASSPRTGGYEQYF.